The TCR beta chain under discussion was sequenced for a study of OX40 agonist ivuxolimab in advanced cancers. Study results and caveats: The work left the antigen specificity of expanded peripheral T cells undetermined. Expanded clones were, on average, more numerous in CD8+ T cells than in CD4+.

As concerns this clone: Its specificity is unknown.

Anyone with autoimmune disease history or systemic immunosuppression was excluded. The repertoire was sequenced with immunoSEQ multiplex PCR; TCRdb's copy has only in-frame clones and lacks some. This table has about 14,000 clones, around 77% appearing once. Unmatched junction bases numbered 9, after V lost 3 bases and J lost 5 bases. Germline V gene data show CDR1 as LNHDA and CDR2 as SQIVND (reference sequence). This CDR3 contains 16 residues. The sample in question was CD4+ or CD8+ T cells sorted from blood, obtained in a trial of the OX40 agonist ivuxolimab. The rearrangement links TRBV19 to TRBJ2-7, with TRBD2 matching over 11 bases. The source of this sequence is an adult with an advanced solid tumor such as melanoma, head and neck, liver or kidney cancer. CDR3 nucleotide sequence: TGTGCCAGTAGTATTGGGGCTAGCGGGAGGTTTAACGAGCAGTACTTC. Encoded protein: CASSIGASGRFNEQYF.